Sequencing of this T cell receptor (beta chain) was carried out in a study of blood T cell repertoires in COVID-19. At the level of the study: Sites in the United States, Italy and Spain provided acute and convalescent COVID-19 samples. PBMCs, B-cell-depleted T cells, or T cells were the source of the cDNA or gDNA that made up the material.

Germline CDR1 is KGHSH and CDR2 is LQKENI. The CDR3 spans 15 residues. With 1 base removed from V and 4 bases from J, the gap between germline ends came to 13 bases. Profiled with immunoSEQ multiplex PCR; TCRdb holds only in-frame clones, not every one. The sample shows more than 90,000 clones, about nine tenths of them seen only once. The sequence was collected from a human donor in a cohort sampled during active COVID-19. The specimen was peripheral blood. The chain joins TRBV18 to TRBJ2-5; perhaps TRBD2 as D (5 bases). CDR3 DNA: TGTGCCAGCTCACCACTAATGGGAGTAGTAGAGACCCAGTACTTC. As protein: CASSPLMGVVETQYF. The complete variable domain, with remaining parts taken from reference TRBV18 and TRBJ2-5, reads NAGVMQNPRHLVRRRGQEARLRCSPMKGHSHVYWYRQLPEEGLKFMVYLQKENIIDESGMPKERFSAEFPKEGPSILRIQQVVRGDSAAYFCASSPLMGVVETQYFGPGTRLLVL.